The sequence of this T cell receptor (beta chain) was determined in a study of blood T cell repertoires in COVID-19. Looked up from germline, CDR1 is MDHEN and CDR2 is SYDVKM. This CDR3 comprises 18 residues. V was pared by 5 bases and J by 0 bases, with 13 bases of the junction left unmatched. Seattle's enrolled individuals joined amid active infection and were then monitored longitudinally. The protocol was immunoSEQ multiplex PCR, while the TCRdb copy is restricted to in-frame clones and leaves out a portion. The data contain around 63,000 clones, around 82% of them seen just once; the ten biggest clones take up about 16%.

Sample: peripheral blood. The J gene is TRBJ1-5, the V gene TRBV28, with TRBD1 matching 7 bases. The sequence was collected from a man in his sixties with COVID-19, enrolled during active disease. CDR3 in amino acids: CASSRARQGLYSNQPQHF. The CDR3 DNA is TGTGCCAGCAGTCGGGCTCGACAGGGACTTTATAGCAATCAGCCCCAGCATTTT.